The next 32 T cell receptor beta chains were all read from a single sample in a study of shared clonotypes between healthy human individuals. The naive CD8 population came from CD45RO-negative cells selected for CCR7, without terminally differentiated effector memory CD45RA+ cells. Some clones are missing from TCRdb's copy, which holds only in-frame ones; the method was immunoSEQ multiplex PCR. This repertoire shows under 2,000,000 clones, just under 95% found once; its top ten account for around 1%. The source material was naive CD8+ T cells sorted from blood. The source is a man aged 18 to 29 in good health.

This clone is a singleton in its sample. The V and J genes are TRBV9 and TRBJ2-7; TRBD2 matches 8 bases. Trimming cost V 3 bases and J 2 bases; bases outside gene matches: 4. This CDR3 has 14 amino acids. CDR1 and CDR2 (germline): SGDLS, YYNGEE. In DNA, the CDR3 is TGTGCCAGCAGCGCCCGCGGGGGGCCCTACGAGCAGTACTTC. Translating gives CASSARGGPYEQYF.

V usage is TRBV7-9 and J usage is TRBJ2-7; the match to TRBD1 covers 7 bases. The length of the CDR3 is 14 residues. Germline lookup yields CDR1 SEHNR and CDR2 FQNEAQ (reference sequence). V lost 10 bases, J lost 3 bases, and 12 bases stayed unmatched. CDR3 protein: CAIETGQDGYEQYF. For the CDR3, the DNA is TGTGCCATAGAGACTGGACAGGACGGCTACGAGCAGTACTTC.

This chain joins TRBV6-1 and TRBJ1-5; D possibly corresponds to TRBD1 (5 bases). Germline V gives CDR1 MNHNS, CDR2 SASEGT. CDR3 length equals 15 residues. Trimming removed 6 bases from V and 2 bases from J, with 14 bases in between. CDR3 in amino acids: CASRTPGSGNQPQHF. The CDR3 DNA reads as TGTGCCAGCAGAACCCCAGGGTCGGGCAATCAGCCCCAGCATTTT.

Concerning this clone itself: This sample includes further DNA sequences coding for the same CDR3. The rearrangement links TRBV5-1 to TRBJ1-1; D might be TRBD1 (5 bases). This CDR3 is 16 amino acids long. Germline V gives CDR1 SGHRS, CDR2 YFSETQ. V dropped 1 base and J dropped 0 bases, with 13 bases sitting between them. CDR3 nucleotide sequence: TGCGCCAGCAGCTTGAGTACTGGGGGAATGAACACTGAAGCTTTCTTT. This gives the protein CASSLSTGGMNTEAFF.

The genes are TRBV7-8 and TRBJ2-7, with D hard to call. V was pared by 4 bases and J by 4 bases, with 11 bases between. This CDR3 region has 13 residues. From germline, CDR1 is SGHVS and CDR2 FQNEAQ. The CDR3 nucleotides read TGTGCCAGCAGCTCAAACTACGGATACGAGCAGTACTTC. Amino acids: CASSSNYGYEQYF. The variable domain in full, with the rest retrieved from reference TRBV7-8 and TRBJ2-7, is GAGVSQSPRYKVAKRGQDVALRCDPISGHVSLFWYQQALGQGPEFLTYFQNEAQLDKSGLPSDRFFAERPEGSVSTLKIQRTQQEDSAVYLCASSSNYGYEQYFGPGTRLTVT.

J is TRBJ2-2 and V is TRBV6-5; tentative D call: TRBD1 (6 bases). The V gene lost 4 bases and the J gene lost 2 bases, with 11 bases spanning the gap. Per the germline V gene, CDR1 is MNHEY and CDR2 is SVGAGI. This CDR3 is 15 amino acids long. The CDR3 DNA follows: TGTGCCAGCAGTTGGACAGTCGCTAACACCGGGGAGCTGTTTTTT. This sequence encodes CASSWTVANTGELFF.

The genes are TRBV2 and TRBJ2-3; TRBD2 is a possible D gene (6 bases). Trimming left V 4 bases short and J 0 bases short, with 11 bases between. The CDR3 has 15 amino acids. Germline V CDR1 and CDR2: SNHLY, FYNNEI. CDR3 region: CASSVGSVSTDTQYF. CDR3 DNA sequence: TGTGCCAGCAGTGTCGGGAGTGTAAGCACAGATACGCAGTATTTT.

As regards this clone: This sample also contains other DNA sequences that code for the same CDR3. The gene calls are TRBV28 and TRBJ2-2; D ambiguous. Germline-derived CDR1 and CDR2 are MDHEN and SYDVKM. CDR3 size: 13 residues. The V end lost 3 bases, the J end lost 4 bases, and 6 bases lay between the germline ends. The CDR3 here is CASSFRLTGELFF. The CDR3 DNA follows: TGTGCCAGCAGTTTCCGGCTCACCGGGGAGCTGTTTTTT.

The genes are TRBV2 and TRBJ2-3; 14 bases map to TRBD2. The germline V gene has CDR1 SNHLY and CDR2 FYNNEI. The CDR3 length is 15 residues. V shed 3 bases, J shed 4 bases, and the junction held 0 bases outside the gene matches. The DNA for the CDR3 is TGTGCCAGCAGTGAGACTAGCGGGAGGGCAGATACGCAGTATTTT. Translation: CASSETSGRADTQYF.

The CDR3 sequence: CASSEGGIGWATQYF. The CDR3 DNA follows: TGTGCCAGCAGCGAAGGCGGGATTGGATGGGCGACCCAGTACTTC. This chain links TRBV6-6 with TRBJ2-5; D is possibly TRBD2 (6 bases). CDR3 length: 15 residues. The germline V and J ends were trimmed by 6 bases and 7 bases, with 21 bases remaining between them. Germline V gives CDR1 MNHNY, CDR2 SVGAGI (reference sequence).

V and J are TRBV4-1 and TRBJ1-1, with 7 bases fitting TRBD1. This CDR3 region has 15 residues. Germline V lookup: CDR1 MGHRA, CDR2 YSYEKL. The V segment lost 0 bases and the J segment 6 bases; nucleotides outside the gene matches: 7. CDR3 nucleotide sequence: TGCGCCAGCAGCCAAGATCCAGGGGGGTGGGCTGAAGCTTTCTTT. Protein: CASSQDPGGWAEAFF.

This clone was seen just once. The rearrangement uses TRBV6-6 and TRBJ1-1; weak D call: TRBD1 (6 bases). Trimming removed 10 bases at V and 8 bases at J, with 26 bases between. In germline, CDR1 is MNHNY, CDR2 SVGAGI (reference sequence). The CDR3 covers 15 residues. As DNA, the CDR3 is TGTGCCATCGTGGGGGCGAGTCGGGGGAACCCCGAAGCTTTCTTT. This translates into CAIVGASRGNPEAFF.

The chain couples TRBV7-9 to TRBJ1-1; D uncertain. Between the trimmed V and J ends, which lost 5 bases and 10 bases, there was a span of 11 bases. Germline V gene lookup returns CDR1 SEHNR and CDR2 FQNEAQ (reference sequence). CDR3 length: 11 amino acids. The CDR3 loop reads CASSPDLRAFF. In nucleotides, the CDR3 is TGTGCCAGCAGCCCAGATCTTAGAGCTTTCTTT.

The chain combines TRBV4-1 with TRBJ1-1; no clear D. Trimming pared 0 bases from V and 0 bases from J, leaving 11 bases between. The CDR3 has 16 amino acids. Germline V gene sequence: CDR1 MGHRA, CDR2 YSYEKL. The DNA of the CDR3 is TGCGCCAGCAGCCAAGATGAAGGCCCCGTGAACACTGAAGCTTTCTTT. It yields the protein CASSQDEGPVNTEAFF.

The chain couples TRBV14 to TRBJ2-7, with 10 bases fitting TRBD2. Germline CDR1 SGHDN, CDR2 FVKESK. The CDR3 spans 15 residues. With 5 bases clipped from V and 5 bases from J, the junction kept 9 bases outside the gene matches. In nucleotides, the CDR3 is TGTGCCAGCAGCTACCTAGCGGGGGCCTGGAACGAGCAGTACTTC. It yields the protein CASSYLAGAWNEQYF.

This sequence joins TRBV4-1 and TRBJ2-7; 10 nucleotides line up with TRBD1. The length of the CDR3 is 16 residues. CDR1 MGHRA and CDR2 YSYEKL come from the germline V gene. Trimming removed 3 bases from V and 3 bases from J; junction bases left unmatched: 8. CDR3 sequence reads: CASSQGTGVMGYEQYF. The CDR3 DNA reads TGCGCCAGCAGCCAGGGGACAGGGGTTATGGGCTACGAGCAGTACTTC.

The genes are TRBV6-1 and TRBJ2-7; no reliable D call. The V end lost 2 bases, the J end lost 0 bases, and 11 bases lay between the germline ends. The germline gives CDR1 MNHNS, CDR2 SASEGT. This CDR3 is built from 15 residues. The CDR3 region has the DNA TGTGCCAGCAGTGAACTGGGGATTACCTCCTACGAGCAGTACTTC. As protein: CASSELGITSYEQYF.

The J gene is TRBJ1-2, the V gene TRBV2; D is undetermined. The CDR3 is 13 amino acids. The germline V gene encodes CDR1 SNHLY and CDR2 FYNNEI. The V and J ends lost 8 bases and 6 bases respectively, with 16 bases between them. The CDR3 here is CASGPGRADGYTF. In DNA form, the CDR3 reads TGTGCCAGCGGCCCTGGGAGGGCGGATGGCTACACCTTC. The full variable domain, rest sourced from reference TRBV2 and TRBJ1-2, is EPEVTQTPSHQVTQMGQEVILRCVPISNHLYFYWYRQILGQKVEFLVSFYNNEISEKSEIFDDQFSVERPDGSNFTLKIRSTKLEDSAMYFCASGPGRADGYTFGSGTRLTVV.

CDR3 DNA sequence: TGCGCCAGCAGTCAATCGTTCTGGACAGCCTATGGCTACACCTTC. Amino acids: CASSQSFWTAYGYTF. The chain joins TRBV23-1 to TRBJ1-2; a possible D gene is TRBD1 (6 bases). TRBV23-1 is designated an ORF whose function remains uncertain. Trimming took 0 bases from V and 4 from J, leaving 12 bases between them. This CDR3 comprises 15 residues.

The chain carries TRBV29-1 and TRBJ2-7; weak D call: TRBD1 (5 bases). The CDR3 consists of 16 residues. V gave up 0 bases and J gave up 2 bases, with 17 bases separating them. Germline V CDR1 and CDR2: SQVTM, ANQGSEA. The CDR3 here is CSVEEFSRGTPYEQYF. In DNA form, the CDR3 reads TGCAGCGTTGAAGAGTTCTCAAGGGGAACCCCCTACGAGCAGTACTTC.

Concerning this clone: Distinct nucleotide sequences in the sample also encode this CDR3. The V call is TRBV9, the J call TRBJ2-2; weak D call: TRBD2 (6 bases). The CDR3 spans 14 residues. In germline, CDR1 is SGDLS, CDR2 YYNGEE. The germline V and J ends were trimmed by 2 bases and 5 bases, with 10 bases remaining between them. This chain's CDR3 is CASSVGGGTGELFF. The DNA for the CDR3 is TGTGCCAGCAGCGTGGGAGGAGGAACCGGGGAGCTGTTTTTT.

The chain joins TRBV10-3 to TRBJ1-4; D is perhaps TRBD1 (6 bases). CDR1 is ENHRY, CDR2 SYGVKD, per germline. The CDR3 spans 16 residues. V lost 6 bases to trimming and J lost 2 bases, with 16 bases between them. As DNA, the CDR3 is TGTGCCATCAGCCCAGGGGAGGTAGATACTAATGAAAAACTGTTTTTT. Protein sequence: CAISPGEVDTNEKLFF.

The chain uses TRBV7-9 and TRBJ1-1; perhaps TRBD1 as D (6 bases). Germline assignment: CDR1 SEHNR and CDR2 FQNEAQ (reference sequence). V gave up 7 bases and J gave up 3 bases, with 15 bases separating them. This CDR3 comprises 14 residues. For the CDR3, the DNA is TGTGCCAGCACCGAACAGGGAGCGGACACTGAAGCTTTCTTT. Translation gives CASTEQGADTEAFF.

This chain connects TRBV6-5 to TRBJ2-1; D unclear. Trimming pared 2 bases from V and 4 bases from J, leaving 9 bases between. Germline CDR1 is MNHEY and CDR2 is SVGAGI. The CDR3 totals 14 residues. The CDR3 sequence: CASSYADGYNEQFF. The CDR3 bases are TGTGCCAGCAGTTACGCGGACGGGTACAATGAGCAGTTCTTC.

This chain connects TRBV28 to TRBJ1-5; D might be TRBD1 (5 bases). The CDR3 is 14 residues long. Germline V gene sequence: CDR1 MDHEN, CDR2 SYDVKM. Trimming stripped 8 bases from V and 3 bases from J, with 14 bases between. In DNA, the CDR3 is TGTGCCAGCGGGGAAGGACACCTCAATCAGCCCCAGCATTTT. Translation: CASGEGHLNQPQHF.

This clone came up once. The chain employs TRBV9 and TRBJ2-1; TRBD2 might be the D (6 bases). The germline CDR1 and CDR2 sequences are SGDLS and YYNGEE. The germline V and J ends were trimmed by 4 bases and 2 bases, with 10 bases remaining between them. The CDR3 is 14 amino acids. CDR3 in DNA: TGTGCCAGCAGCACCGCGGGACCCTACAATGAGCAGTTCTTC. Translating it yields CASSTAGPYNEQFF.

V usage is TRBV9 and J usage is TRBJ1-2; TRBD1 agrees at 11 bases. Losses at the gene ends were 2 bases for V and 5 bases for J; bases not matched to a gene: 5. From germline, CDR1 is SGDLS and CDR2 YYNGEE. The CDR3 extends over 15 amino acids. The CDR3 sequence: CASSVWTGGGYGYTF. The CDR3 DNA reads TGTGCCAGCAGCGTCTGGACAGGGGGCGGATATGGCTACACCTTC.

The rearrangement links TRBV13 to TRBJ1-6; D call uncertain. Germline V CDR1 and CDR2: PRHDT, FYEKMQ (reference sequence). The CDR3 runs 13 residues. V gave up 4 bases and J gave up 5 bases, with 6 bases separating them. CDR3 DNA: TGTGCCAGCAGCTCGATCAATAATTCACCCCTCCACTTT. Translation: CASSSINNSPLHF.

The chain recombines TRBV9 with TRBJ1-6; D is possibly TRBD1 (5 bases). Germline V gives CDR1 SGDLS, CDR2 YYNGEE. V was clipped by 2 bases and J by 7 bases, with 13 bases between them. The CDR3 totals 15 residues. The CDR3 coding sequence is TGTGCCAGCAGCGTTTCAGGGCAGCTAAATTCACCCCTCCACTTT. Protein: CASSVSGQLNSPLHF.

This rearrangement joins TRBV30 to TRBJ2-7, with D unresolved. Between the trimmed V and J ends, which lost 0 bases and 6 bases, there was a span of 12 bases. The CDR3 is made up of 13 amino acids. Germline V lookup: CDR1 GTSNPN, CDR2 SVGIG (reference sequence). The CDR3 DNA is TGTGCCTGGAGTGTACGTGGCTTCGGCGAGCAGTACTTC. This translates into CAWSVRGFGEQYF.

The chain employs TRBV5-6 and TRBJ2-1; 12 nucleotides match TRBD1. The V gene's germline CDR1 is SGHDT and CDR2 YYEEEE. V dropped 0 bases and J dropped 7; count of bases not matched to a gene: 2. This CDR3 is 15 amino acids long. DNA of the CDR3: TGTGCCAGCAGCTTGGGGGACAGGGGGCGGAATGAGCAGTTCTTC. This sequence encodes CASSLGDRGRNEQFF.

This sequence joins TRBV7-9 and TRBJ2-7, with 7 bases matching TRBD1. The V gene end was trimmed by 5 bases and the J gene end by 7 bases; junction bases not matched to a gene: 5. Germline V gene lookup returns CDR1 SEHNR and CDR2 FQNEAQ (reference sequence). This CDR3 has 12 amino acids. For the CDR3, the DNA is TGTGCCAGCAGCCCAGGACAGGCAGAGCAGTACTTC. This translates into CASSPGQAEQYF.